This T cell receptor beta chain was identified during a study of cytotoxic CD8 clonotypes in ibrutinib-treated CLL. Study information: The patients comprised 11 relapsed/refractory and more than 14 treatment-naive cases, approximately 17 IGHV unmutated.

The authors obtained around 2 micrograms of genomic DNA from cryopreserved PBMCs for TCR beta libraries. This CDR3 region has 14 residues. The V gene lost 0 bases and the J gene lost 1 base, with 8 bases spanning the gap. CDR1 SGHKS and CDR2 YYEKEE come from the germline V gene (reference sequence). Generated by immunoSEQ multiplex PCR, the TCRdb table keeps only in-frame clones and is missing some. The table shows around 250,000 clones, with 60% to 75% occurring only once. The chain employs TRBV5-5 and TRBJ2-7; D unresolved. This receptor was obtained from a human donor with chronic lymphocytic leukemia. The source material was PBMCs, sampled after 24 months of ibrutinib treatment. The CDR3 DNA reads TGTGCCAGCAGCTTGGATTCACAGTCCTACGAGCAGTACTTC. Residues: CASSLDSQSYEQYF.